This TCR beta chain was observed in a study of shared T cell receptors in the human thymus. J lost 5 bases, V lost 3 bases, and 12 bases had no gene match. This CDR3 has 16 amino acids. Germline CDR1 and CDR2: SGHRS and YFSETQ. The table came from immunoSEQ multiplex PCR; TCRdb's copy has only in-frame clones and leaves some out. The data show approximately 760,000 clones, roughly 85% seen once. The data were also submitted as part of a second study, on human thymus T cells. As that study records: Resections from corrective heart surgery supplied the thymus tissue. Thymic and blood repertoires appeared to display a bias in their usage of V and J genes. Reports from related research described highly overlapping thymic repertoires among unrelated individuals.

Sample: thymocytes. The V gene is TRBV5-1, the J gene TRBJ1-2; 8 bases are shared with TRBD1. The source of this sequence is a girl less than two years old with a congenital heart defect. The CDR3 DNA follows: TGCGCCAGCAGCTCGGGACAGGAACCCAGCCTGTATGGCTACACCTTC. Residues: CASSSGQEPSLYGYTF. The complete variable domain, with remaining parts taken from reference TRBV5-1 and TRBJ1-2, reads KAGVTQTPRYLIKTRGQQVTLSCSPISGHRSVSWYQQTPGQGLQFLFEYFSETQRNKGNFPGRFSGRQFSNSRSEMNVSTLELGDSALYLCASSSGQEPSLYGYTFGSGTRLTVV.